Below, 27 T cell receptor beta chains from the same sample are listed, as sequenced in a study of T-cell memory formation after mild COVID-19. MiXCR, applied by TCRdb to the 5' RACE reads, yields one record per CDR3 protein. The data hold 300,000 to 350,000 distinct CDR3 sequences, with 15% to 20% observed a single time. Source material: PBMCs or a T cell subset sorted from them (not recorded which). The receptors originated from a man younger than 35 who had mild COVID-19 (a few samples of this study predate the infection). Cell type and time point are not known.

The CDR3 protein is CASSLTGFVQPQHF. The CDR3 DNA sequence: TGTGCCAGCAGCCTAACAGGGTTTGTCCAGCCCCAGCATTTT. The chain employs TRBV28 and TRBJ1-5, with TRBD1 as a possible D gene (6 bases). This CDR3 has 14 amino acids. Trimming cost V 6 bases and J 7 bases, with 16 bases left between them. Germline V gives CDR1 MDHEN, CDR2 SYDVKM.

This clonotype was observed a few times. V gene TRBV4-1 combines with J gene TRBJ2-1; 10 nucleotides line up with TRBD1. The trim removed 5 bases at V and 6 bases at J, leaving 7 bases unmatched. From germline, CDR1 is MGHRA and CDR2 YSYEKL. The CDR3 is 15 residues long. CDR3 amino acids: CASSARDRGGNEQFF. The CDR3 DNA reads TGCGCCAGCAGCGCCCGGGACAGGGGTGGCAATGAGCAGTTCTTC.

This clonotype was seen a handful of times. The chain joins TRBV18 to TRBJ2-5, with TRBD2 as a possible D gene (6 bases). This CDR3 is 14 amino acids long. Germline CDR1 KGHSH, CDR2 LQKENI. The V and J ends lost 6 bases and 7 bases respectively, with 18 bases between them. The CDR3 sequence is CASSPRDGGSTQYF. The CDR3 nucleotides read TGTGCCAGCTCTCCGAGGGACGGGGGATCGACCCAGTACTTC.

J is TRBJ1-5 and V is TRBV7-9, with 7 bases lining up with TRBD1. The CDR3 totals 15 residues. The germline V gene encodes CDR1 SEHNR and CDR2 FQNEAQ (reference sequence). Trimming at V came to 1 base and at J to 3 bases, leaving 3 bases not matched to a gene. CDR3 in DNA: TGTGCCAGCAGCTTAGGGACAGGTATCAATCAGCCCCAGCATTTT. Residues: CASSLGTGINQPQHF.

In its sample, this clonotype was seen a few times. This chain's CDR3 is CATNPRGNRGNQPQHF. For the CDR3, the DNA is TGTGCCACGAATCCCAGGGGGAATAGGGGCAATCAGCCCCAGCATTTT. The chain recombines TRBV6-5 with TRBJ1-5; 7 bases line up with TRBD1. V lost 10 bases, J lost 2 bases, and 14 bases stayed unmatched. Germline V gene lookup returns CDR1 MNHEY and CDR2 SVGAGI. There are 16 residues in the CDR3.

This clonotype showed up just a few times. The rearrangement joins TRBV24-1 to TRBJ2-7, with D unresolved. The V end was cut by 5 bases, the J end by 9 bases, with 19 bases between. Germline V gene sequence: CDR1 KGHDR, CDR2 SFDVKD. The CDR3 runs to 14 residues. The CDR3 region is CATSGPLHARWQYF. The CDR3 coding sequence is TGTGCCACCAGTGGACCACTCCATGCTCGATGGCAGTACTTC.

This clonotype has just a few counts. This rearrangement joins TRBV5-1 to TRBJ2-6; weak D call: TRBD1 (7 bases). The germline CDR1 and CDR2 sequences are SGHRS and YFSETQ. V was shortened by 7 bases and J by 0 bases, with 20 bases between the two germline ends. This CDR3 is built from 18 residues. CDR3 nucleotides: TGCGCCAGCGGACTAATGACAGGGCCCTCCTCTGGGGCCAACGTCCTGACTTTC. Translated, it gives CASGLMTGPSSGANVLTF. Based on the CDR3 plus reference TRBV5-1 and TRBJ2-6, the full variable domain is KAGVTQTPRYLIKTRGQQVTLSCSPISGHRSVSWYQQTPGQGLQFLFEYFSETQRNKGNFPGRFSGRQFSNSRSEMNVSTLELGDSALYLCASGLMTGPSSGANVLTFGAGSRLTVL.

The chain recombines TRBV7-2 with TRBJ2-4; TRBD1 might be the D (5 bases). V lost 5 bases to trimming and J lost 7 bases, with 18 bases between them. Germline CDR1 SGHTA, CDR2 FQGNSA. The CDR3 is made up of 15 amino acids. The CDR3 DNA reads as TGTGCCAGCAGCCTAAGCTGGGGCCAAGAGAACATTCAGTACTTC. Its protein is CASSLSWGQENIQYF.

This clonotype came up a few times. The J gene is TRBJ1-6, the V gene TRBV4-1, with D hard to call. This CDR3 is built from 15 residues. Germline V gives CDR1 MGHRA, CDR2 YSYEKL. V was clipped by 1 base and J by 4 bases, with 8 bases between them. The CDR3 DNA sequence: TGCGCCAGCAGCCAAGGGATAGGATATAATTCACCCCTCCACTTT. It translates to CASSQGIGYNSPLHF.

This clonotype was seen more than once but under ten times. The V gene is TRBV12-3 or TRBV12-4, the J gene TRBJ1-1; the D gene is possibly TRBD1 (5 bases). This CDR3 contains 12 residues. V was shortened by 8 bases and J by 1 base, with 8 bases between the two germline ends. CDR3 sequence: CASRGGNTEAFF. The DNA for the CDR3 is TGTGCCAGCCGTGGGGGGAACACTGAAGCTTTCTTT.

This clonotype was detected only a few times. V gene TRBV5-5 combines with J gene TRBJ2-1; D not certain. V lost 0 bases and J 6 bases, leaving 10 bases between the germline ends. This CDR3 is 14 amino acids long. The germline CDR1 and CDR2 sequences are SGHKS and YYEKEE (reference sequence). The CDR3 protein is CASSLASKGNEQFF. Written as DNA, the CDR3 is TGTGCCAGCAGCTTGGCCTCGAAGGGCAATGAGCAGTTCTTC.

The chain joins TRBV12-3 or TRBV12-4 to TRBJ1-4; D gene unclear. V was clipped by 4 bases and J by 10 bases, with 13 bases between them. The CDR3 contains 13 residues. CDR3 protein: CASSSDFLGKLFF. In DNA, the CDR3 is TGTGCCAGCAGTTCGGACTTTTTGGGAAAACTGTTTTTT.

This clonotype has only a few counts. J is TRBJ1-4 and V is TRBV7-9; D is unresolved. Per germline, CDR1 SEHNR and CDR2 FQNEAQ (reference sequence). CDR3 size: 14 residues. The V end lost 4 bases, the J end lost 8 bases, and 14 bases lay between the germline ends. The CDR3 DNA sequence: TGTGCCAGCAGCTCCCGAGGCGGACGGGAAAAACTGTTTTTT. It codes for CASSSRGGREKLFF.

This clonotype came up a few times. The chain is built from TRBV20-1 and TRBJ2-3; D unresolved. The V and J ends lost 0 bases and 6 bases respectively, with 7 bases between them. This CDR3 has 12 residues. The V gene's germline CDR1 is DFQATT and CDR2 SNEGSKA (reference sequence). DNA for the CDR3: TGCAGTGCTAGAGATCACCTGGATACGCAGTATTTT. Encoded protein: CSARDHLDTQYF.

V and J are TRBV5-1 and TRBJ2-1; D is perhaps TRBD2 (6 bases). This CDR3 contains 18 residues. V was pared by 0 bases and J by 2 bases, with 18 bases between. CDR1 and CDR2 (germline): SGHRS, YFSETQ. As DNA, the CDR3 is TGCGCCAGCAGCTTGGAGGGCAGTCGGCGGGGAGCCTACAATGAGCAGTTCTTC. Translation gives CASSLEGSRRGAYNEQFF.

V usage is TRBV3-1 and J usage is TRBJ1-3, with D unclear. The CDR3 is 14 amino acids. Per germline, CDR1 LGHDT and CDR2 YNNKEL (reference sequence). Trimming removed 3 bases at V and 0 bases at J, with 6 bases between. The chain's CDR3 is CASSQRSSGNTIYF. DNA for the CDR3: TGTGCCAGCAGCCAGCGGAGCTCTGGAAACACCATATATTTT. Looking up the rest from reference TRBV3-1 and TRBJ1-3 gives the full variable domain: DTAVSQTPKYLVTQMGNDKSIKCEQNLGHDTMYWYKQDSKKFLKIMFSYNNKELIINETVPNRFSPKSPDKAHLNLHINSLELGDSAVYFCASSQRSSGNTIYFGEGSWLTVV.

The J gene is TRBJ2-5, the V gene TRBV12-3 or TRBV12-4; TRBD1 agrees at 10 bases. J gave up 3 bases and V 6 bases, and 7 bases lay outside the gene matches. The CDR3 sequence is 15 residues long. The DNA for the CDR3 is TGTGCCAGCAGAATGATGACAGGGGGCAAAGAGACCCAGTACTTC. Amino acids: CASRMMTGGKETQYF.

This clonotype was picked up a small number of times. The chain combines TRBV6-1 with TRBJ2-2, with D unresolved. The CDR3 runs 16 residues. Trimming removed 2 bases at V and 2 bases at J, with 12 bases between. Per germline, CDR1 MNHNS and CDR2 SASEGT. This chain's CDR3 is CASSEYISGNTGELFF. The DNA of the CDR3 is TGTGCCAGCAGTGAATACATCTCTGGTAACACCGGGGAGCTGTTTTTT.

This clonotype was counted between two and nine times. The rearrangement joins TRBV24-1 to TRBJ2-3, with 10 bases identical to TRBD1. CDR1 is KGHDR, CDR2 SFDVKD, per germline. Trimming removed 4 bases from V and 5 bases from J; junction bases left unmatched: 8. The CDR3 has 16 amino acids. In DNA, the CDR3 is TGTGCCACCAGTGACGCGGGACAGGGGCCCGGAGATACGCAGTATTTT. It yields the protein CATSDAGQGPGDTQYF.

This clonotype turned up a few times. The chain links TRBV7-9 to TRBJ2-7, with D possibly matching TRBD2 (5 bases). V lost 3 bases and J 1 base, leaving 7 bases between the germline ends. Germline V CDR1 and CDR2: SEHNR, FQNEAQ (reference sequence). The CDR3 runs 13 residues. This CDR3 is CASSFRGSYEQYV. CDR3 DNA: TGTGCCAGCAGCTTTCGGGGATCCTACGAGCAGTACGTC.

This rearrangement joins TRBV9 to TRBJ2-1, with D perhaps assigned TRBD1 or TRBD2 (5 bases each). The CDR3 runs to 17 residues. The germline V gene encodes CDR1 SGDLS and CDR2 YYNGEE. Trimming shortened V by 0 bases and J by 0 bases, and 13 bases separated the two germline ends. This CDR3 reads CASSVEGTPSSYNEQFF. In DNA form, the CDR3 reads TGTGCCAGCAGCGTAGAAGGGACCCCGAGCTCCTACAATGAGCAGTTCTTC.

This sequence joins TRBV7-2 and TRBJ2-2, with 7 nucleotides matching TRBD1. Trimming at V came to 4 bases and at J to 0 bases, leaving 5 bases not matched to a gene. The CDR3 runs to 16 residues. Per the germline V gene, CDR1 is SGHTA and CDR2 is FQGNSA. The CDR3 nucleotides read TGTGCCAGCAGCTACGACAGGGTAGCGAACACCGGGGAGCTGTTTTTT. Residues: CASSYDRVANTGELFF. The variable domain in full, with the rest retrieved from reference TRBV7-2 and TRBJ2-2, is GAGVSQSPSNKVTEKGKDVELRCDPISGHTALYWYRQSLGQGLEFLIYFQGNSAPDKSGLPSDRFSAERTGGSVSTLTIQRTQQEDSAVYLCASSYDRVANTGELFFGEGSRLTVL.

In this sample, this clonotype turned up many times. The CDR3 sequence: CASSHAGQGWNEQFF. The CDR3 DNA reads as TGTGCCAGCAGCCACGCTGGACAGGGGTGGAATGAGCAGTTCTTC. This rearrangement joins TRBV7-9 to TRBJ2-1; 9 nucleotides agree with TRBD1. The V gene end was trimmed by 5 bases and the J gene end by 7 bases; junction bases not matched to a gene: 9. CDR3 length: 15 residues. CDR1 and CDR2 from the germline V gene are SEHNR and FQNEAQ (reference sequence).

The chain combines TRBV2 with TRBJ2-3; TRBD2 matches at 7 bases. Germline-derived CDR1 and CDR2 are SNHLY and FYNNEI. This CDR3 contains 16 residues. V shed 3 bases and J 0 bases; nucleotides not matched to a gene: 6. The CDR3 DNA is TGTGCCAGCAGTGACGGGCTAGCGGCTAGCACAGATACGCAGTATTTT. Its translation is CASSDGLAASTDTQYF.

The chain joins TRBV7-2 to TRBJ2-2; 7 bases agree with TRBD1. The CDR3 contains 17 residues. Germline loops: CDR1 SGHTA, CDR2 FQGNSA. Trimming removed 2 bases from V and 8 bases from J; junction bases left unmatched: 14. The CDR3 reads CASSLSITTGILGELFF. CDR3 DNA sequence: TGTGCCAGCAGCTTATCGATTACGACAGGGATTTTGGGGGAGCTGTTTTTT. The full variable domain, completed using reference TRBV7-2 and TRBJ2-2, is GAGVSQSPSNKVTEKGKDVELRCDPISGHTALYWYRQSLGQGLEFLIYFQGNSAPDKSGLPSDRFSAERTGGSVSTLTIQRTQQEDSAVYLCASSLSITTGILGELFFGEGSRLTVL.

V gene TRBV10-3 combines with J gene TRBJ2-5, with D possibly being TRBD1 or TRBD2 (5 bases each). This CDR3 comprises 13 residues. Germline V lookup: CDR1 ENHRY, CDR2 SYGVKD. V was shortened by 4 bases and J by 4 bases, with 10 bases between the two germline ends. This CDR3 reads CAISGGRSETQYF. CDR3 coding DNA: TGTGCCATCAGTGGGGGACGATCAGAGACCCAGTACTTC.

The chain carries TRBV18 and TRBJ1-1; 9 bases agree with TRBD1. V trimming: 3 bases; J trimming: 3 bases; junction bases outside the gene matches: 8. The germline gives CDR1 KGHSH, CDR2 LQKENI. CDR3 size: 16 residues. DNA of the CDR3: TGTGCCAGCTCACCCACCGGGACAGGGTTGGACACTGAAGCTTTCTTT. This encodes CASSPTGTGLDTEAFF.